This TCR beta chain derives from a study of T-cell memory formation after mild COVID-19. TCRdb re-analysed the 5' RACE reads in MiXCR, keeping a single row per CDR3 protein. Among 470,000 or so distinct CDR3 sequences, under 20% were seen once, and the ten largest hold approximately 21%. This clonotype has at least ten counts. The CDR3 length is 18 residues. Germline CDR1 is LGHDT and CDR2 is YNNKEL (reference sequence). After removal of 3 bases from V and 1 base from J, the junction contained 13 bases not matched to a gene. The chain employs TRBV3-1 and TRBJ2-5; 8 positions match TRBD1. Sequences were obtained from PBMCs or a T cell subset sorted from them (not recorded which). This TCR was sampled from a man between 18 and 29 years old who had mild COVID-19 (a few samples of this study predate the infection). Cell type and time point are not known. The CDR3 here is CASSQSRFRGHTQETQYF. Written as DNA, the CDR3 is TGTGCCAGCAGCCAGTCGCGATTCAGGGGGCATACCCAAGAGACCCAGTACTTC.